This TCR beta chain was observed in a study of human T cells and chemical hapten exposure. Study at large: Upper back patch tests used 0.01% DPC, scored after 6 days.

The time point here: pre-sensitization, week 0. The treatment here: therapeutic diphenylcyclopropenone sensitization with weekly scalp DPC. The CDR3 runs to 15 residues. V was pared by 2 bases and J by 3 bases, with 12 bases between. The germline CDR1 and CDR2 sequences are MNHEY and SVGEGT. Unique molecular identifiers were attached to individual cDNA molecules during library preparation. Per the original data handling: Sequenced samples showed a median of 95,638 TCRs each, with counts running from 23,224 to 690,600. TCRdb independently ran MiXCR on the RACE reads; one entry per CDR3 protein. These V and J calls derive from TCRdb rather than the authors' analysis. The sample lists roughly 81,000 distinct CDR3 sequences; over 6.5% were seen once. This clonotype has just a few counts.

The clonotype originates from a middle-aged man with alopecia areata. Some clones in this sample may be carry-over from other donors' samples. This specimen was whole blood, taken in connection with sensitization to the hapten diphenylcyclopropenone (DPC). This chain joins TRBV6-2 or TRBV6-3 and TRBJ2-3; unclear D gene. CDR3 DNA sequence: TGTGCCAGCAGTTACGGCAGAACTCTGACAGATACGCAGTATTTT. It yields the protein CASSYGRTLTDTQYF.